The 30 T cell receptor beta chains below come from one sample, sequenced in a study of siplizumab effects on memory and regulatory T cells. Repertoires were generated with immunoSEQ multiplex PCR, while TCRdb's copy carries only in-frame clones and drops some. The sample contains about 56,000 clones, around 98% of which appear only once. The sequenced material came from naive CD8+ T cells sorted from blood. The receptors come from a human donor in good health.

This chain connects TRBV11-3 to TRBJ2-7; 7 bases agree with TRBD1. The ends lost 4 bases at V and 4 bases at J; junction bases unmatched: 13. The CDR3 covers 16 residues. In germline, CDR1 is SGHNT, CDR2 YENEEA. The CDR3 DNA follows: TGTGCCAGCAGCTCTAGGGGCTCCGGGACAGATTACGAGCAGTACTTC. This gives the protein CASSSRGSGTDYEQYF.

This chain uses TRBV28 with TRBJ2-5; D is possibly TRBD1 (6 bases). This CDR3 is built from 15 residues. The V end was cut by 4 bases, the J end by 0 bases, with 12 bases between. Germline V gives CDR1 MDHEN, CDR2 SYDVKM. The CDR3 spells CASSSNRAYQETQYF. DNA for the CDR3: TGTGCCAGCAGTTCTAACAGGGCGTACCAAGAGACCCAGTACTTC.

V and J are TRBV6-9 and TRBJ1-4, with D hard to call. The CDR3 runs 15 residues. Germline V gene sequence: CDR1 MNHGY, CDR2 SVAAGI. V was clipped by 2 bases and J by 3 bases, with 10 bases between them. CDR3 nucleotides: TGTGCCAGCAGTTATGTGGGTGGACCTAATGAAAAACTGTTTTTT. Amino acid sequence: CASSYVGGPNEKLFF.

V is TRBV6-5 and J is TRBJ2-5; 9 nucleotides match TRBD1. V gave up 0 bases and J gave up 5 bases; unmatched junction bases: 4. This CDR3 has 15 residues. The germline V gene has CDR1 MNHEY and CDR2 SVGAGI. The chain's CDR3 is CASSYSGQGLETQYF. The CDR3 DNA is TGTGCCAGCAGTTACTCGGGACAGGGATTGGAGACCCAGTACTTC.

The V and J genes are TRBV5-4 and TRBJ1-2; D is uncertain. CDR1 is SGHNT, CDR2 YYREEE, per germline (reference sequence). CDR3 length: 15 amino acids. The V end lost 4 bases, the J end lost 2 bases, and 15 bases lay between the germline ends. The CDR3 DNA follows: TGTGCCAGCAGCACGGAAGAAGGGCCGAACTATGGCTACACCTTC. The encoded protein is CASSTEEGPNYGYTF.

The chain carries TRBV27 and TRBJ2-7, with D possibly TRBD1 on 5 matching bases. The V gene's germline CDR1 is MNHEY and CDR2 SMNVEV (reference sequence). The length of the CDR3 is 15 residues. V lost 8 bases and J lost 1, with 18 bases in between. The CDR3 nucleotides are TGTGCCAGCGCGCTTGAAGGGGTTGGGTCCTACGAGCAGTACTTC. Residues: CASALEGVGSYEQYF.

This rearrangement joins TRBV7-9 to TRBJ1-6; tentative D call: TRBD1 (6 bases). CDR3 length: 17 residues. The V and J ends lost 0 bases and 2 bases respectively, with 11 bases between them. The germline CDR1 and CDR2 sequences are SEHNR and FQNEAQ (reference sequence). In nucleotides, the CDR3 is TGTGCCAGCAGCTTAGCATACAGGGTGCCCTATAATTCACCCCTCCACTTT. Protein sequence: CASSLAYRVPYNSPLHF.

The chain recombines TRBV25-1 with TRBJ2-7; D is ambiguous. Per germline, CDR1 MGHDK and CDR2 SYGVNS. V lost 2 bases and J 5 bases, leaving 10 bases between the germline ends. The CDR3 runs to 13 residues. CDR3 DNA sequence: TGTGCCAGCAGTGAACACGGCTGGAACGAGCAGTACTTC. It codes for CASSEHGWNEQYF.

The V and J genes are TRBV2 and TRBJ2-7; D is unclear. The CDR3 length is 12 residues. Trimming took off 6 bases at V and 1 base at J, with 7 bases between the two ends. Per the germline V gene, CDR1 is SNHLY and CDR2 is FYNNEI. CDR3 region: CASRASSYEQYF. The CDR3 region has the DNA TGTGCCAGCAGGGCCAGTTCCTACGAGCAGTACTTC.

The chain uses TRBV2 and TRBJ1-2; no reliable D call. This CDR3 is built from 13 residues. The V and J ends lost 2 bases and 4 bases respectively, with 8 bases between them. Looked up from germline, CDR1 is SNHLY and CDR2 is FYNNEI. CDR3 residues: CASSERVFYGYTF. Written as DNA, the CDR3 is TGTGCCAGCAGTGAAAGGGTGTTCTATGGCTACACCTTC.

The chain is built from TRBV5-1 and TRBJ2-1, with 9 bases that match TRBD2. The J segment lost 9 bases and the V segment lost 0 bases, leaving 7 bases of the junction unmatched. The CDR3 totals 15 residues. The germline CDR1 and CDR2 sequences are SGHRS and YFSETQ. The CDR3 DNA reads TGCGCCAGCAGCTTGGTTAGCGGGAGCTGGGGTGAGCAGTTCTTC. It specifies CASSLVSGSWGEQFF.

The V call is TRBV2, the J call TRBJ2-1; D unresolved. Germline CDR1 SNHLY, CDR2 FYNNEI. V lost 5 bases and J 0 bases, leaving 8 bases between the germline ends. The CDR3 is 14 residues long. CDR3: CASSTPASYNEQFF. CDR3 in DNA: TGTGCCAGCAGTACTCCTGCCTCCTACAATGAGCAGTTCTTC.

The rearrangement joins TRBV21-1 to TRBJ2-4; whether TRBD2, the table's D call, matches the DNA was not checked. TRBV21-1 is assigned pseudogene status. CDR3 length: 18 amino acids. As DNA, the CDR3 is TGTGCCAGCAGCAAAGGGGTGAGGGAAAACGGGGCCAAAAACATTCAGTACTTC. Translation gives CASSKGVRENGAKNIQYF.

Of note for this clone: A read error is likely, as this CDR3 ends without the conserved phenylalanine or tryptophan. No DNA is shown, since the ends of the CDR3 on it are uncertain; the CDR3 is the one TCRdb lists. The chain is built from TRBV6-5 and TRBJ2-4; the table assigns TRBD1, which was not confirmed against the DNA. The CDR3 length equals 13 residues, ends included. The germline gives CDR1 MNHEY, CDR2 SVGAGI. CDR3 region: CASSYATDRGPSR.

V usage is TRBV27 and J usage is TRBJ1-5; TRBD1 is a possible D gene (6 bases). V was cut by 2 bases and J by 1 base, with 9 bases left in between. The CDR3 loop spans 15 amino acids. Germline lookup yields CDR1 MNHEY and CDR2 SMNVEV (reference sequence). The CDR3 reads CASSLNRESNQPQHF. The DNA of the CDR3 is TGTGCCAGCAGTTTAAACAGGGAGAGCAATCAGCCCCAGCATTTT.

CDR3 protein: CASSRSDMYTEAFF. The DNA of the CDR3 is TGTGCCAGCAGTCGTTCAGACATGTACACTGAAGCTTTCTTT. V usage is TRBV11-3 and J usage is TRBJ1-1; no clear D gene. The V end lost 6 bases, the J end lost 3 bases, and 14 bases lay between the germline ends. Germline V gene sequence: CDR1 SGHNT, CDR2 YENEEA. The CDR3 contains 14 residues.

The V gene is TRBV10-2, the J gene TRBJ1-2; 10 bases align to TRBD1. This CDR3 region has 15 residues. V gave up 2 bases and J gave up 3 bases; unmatched junction bases: 3. Per germline, CDR1 WSHSY and CDR2 SAAADI. The CDR3 sequence is CASSETTGGHYGYTF. The CDR3 DNA reads as TGCGCCAGCAGTGAGACGACAGGGGGCCACTATGGCTACACCTTC.

V gene TRBV6-6 combines with J gene TRBJ1-1; the D is unclear. The V gene's germline CDR1 is MNHNY and CDR2 SVGAGI (reference sequence). This CDR3 has 14 amino acids. Trimming shortened V by 4 bases and J by 5 bases, and 14 bases separated the two germline ends. In DNA, the CDR3 is TGTGCCAGCAGTTCTAGGGCGCTGAGGACTGAAGCTTTCTTT. Protein sequence: CASSSRALRTEAFF.

This chain connects TRBV9 to TRBJ2-3; D ambiguous. V was trimmed by 0 bases and J by 1 base, leaving 6 bases between them. The germline CDR1 and CDR2 sequences are SGDLS and YYNGEE. The CDR3 is 14 residues long. The CDR3 DNA follows: TGTGCCAGCAGCGTAGAGGGTGGCACAGATACGCAGTATTTT. Translating gives CASSVEGGTDTQYF.

CDR3 nucleotide sequence: TGTGCCGTCTGGGTAGCGGGAGCCTACGAGCAGTACTTC. Translated, it gives CAVWVAGAYEQYF. The gene calls are TRBV6-5 and TRBJ2-7; the match to TRBD2 covers 9 bases. This CDR3 comprises 13 residues. The junction had 7 bases not matched to a gene; V was cut back by 11 bases and J by 2 bases. Germline V lookup: CDR1 MNHEY, CDR2 SVGAGI.

The chain is built from TRBV27 and TRBJ2-6, with no clear D. The V end was cut by 8 bases, the J end by 0 bases, with 5 bases between. Germline CDR1 reads MNHEY; CDR2 reads SMNVEV (reference sequence). The CDR3 sequence is 13 residues long. The CDR3 sequence: CASGHSGANVLTF. CDR3 nucleotides: TGTGCCAGCGGCCACTCTGGGGCCAACGTCCTGACTTTC.

This chain uses TRBV28 with TRBJ2-2; D remains ambiguous. CDR3 length: 12 amino acids. Deletions cut 10 bases from V and 4 bases from J, with 10 bases between. CDR1 is MDHEN and CDR2 is SYDVKM in the germline V gene. CDR3 sequence: CATQKFTGELFF. Written as DNA, the CDR3 is TGTGCCACGCAGAAATTCACCGGGGAGCTGTTTTTT.

CDR3 DNA: TGTGCCAGCAGCGGGACAGGGGCGACCTACGAGCAGTACTTC. It encodes CASSGTGATYEQYF. This chain connects TRBV9 to TRBJ2-7, with 9 bases lining up with TRBD1. CDR1 SGDLS and CDR2 YYNGEE come from the germline V gene. The CDR3 consists of 14 residues. V lost 3 bases to trimming and J lost 2 bases; unmatched junction nucleotides: 3.

The rearrangement uses TRBV7-8 and TRBJ1-5; no firm D call. Trimming pared 0 bases from V and 1 base from J, leaving 10 bases between. There are 16 residues in the CDR3. Germline CDR1 is SGHVS and CDR2 is FQNEAQ. This CDR3 reads CASSLAGRPSNQPQHF. CDR3 DNA sequence: TGTGCCAGCAGCTTAGCAGGTCGTCCCAGCAATCAGCCCCAGCATTTT.

This rearrangement joins TRBV28 to TRBJ2-7; 12 bases are shared with TRBD2. The CDR3 consists of 19 residues. Germline trimming cut 3 bases from V and 0 bases from J; bases unmatched to any gene: 12. The germline CDR1 and CDR2 sequences are MDHEN and SYDVKM. CDR3 coding DNA: TGTGCCAGCAGTTTTACACCCGGGACTAGCGGGTGGAGCTCCTACGAGCAGTACTTC. This codes for CASSFTPGTSGWSSYEQYF.

This clone has only one observation. This sequence joins TRBV28 and TRBJ1-2; tentative D call: TRBD1 (6 bases). This CDR3 contains 14 residues. V lost 4 bases and J lost 5, with 14 bases in between. The germline V gene encodes CDR1 MDHEN and CDR2 SYDVKM. The DNA of the CDR3 is TGTGCCAGCAGTTCTAGGACAGCGCTTTATGGCTACACCTTC. Translating gives CASSSRTALYGYTF.

The chain links TRBV6-1 to TRBJ2-7; TRBD2 matches 9 bases. Trimming took 5 bases from V and 2 from J; bases not matched to a gene: 4. This CDR3 is built from 14 residues. Germline V gene sequence: CDR1 MNHNS, CDR2 SASEGT. This CDR3 reads CASSQTSGPYEQYF. DNA for the CDR3: TGTGCCAGCAGTCAGACTAGCGGTCCCTACGAGCAGTACTTC.

This clone showed up just once. The chain uses TRBV7-2 and TRBJ2-7; 8 nucleotides agree with TRBD2. This CDR3 spans 15 amino acids. Germline CDR1 and CDR2: SGHTA and FQGNSA. With 6 bases clipped from V and 0 bases from J, the junction kept 7 bases outside the gene matches. In nucleotides, the CDR3 is TGTGCCAGCAGTCCGGGGCGGGAGGACTCCTACGAGCAGTACTTC. Amino acid sequence: CASSPGREDSYEQYF.

The rearrangement uses TRBV19 and TRBJ1-1; 10 bases are a match to TRBD1. Germline assignment: CDR1 LNHDA and CDR2 SQIVND (reference sequence). V lost 3 bases to trimming and J lost 7 bases; unmatched junction nucleotides: 5. This CDR3 is 14 amino acids long. CDR3 loop: CASSMGTGEVEAFF. The CDR3 nucleotides read TGTGCCAGTAGTATGGGGACAGGGGAAGTTGAAGCTTTCTTT.

CDR3 bases: TGCAGCGTTGAATGGGTGGCTAGAGACAATGAGCAGTTCTTC. It codes for CSVEWVARDNEQFF. This chain connects TRBV29-1 to TRBJ2-1; D is ambiguous. CDR3 length: 14 amino acids. Per germline, CDR1 SQVTM and CDR2 ANQGSEA. Trimming took 2 bases from V and 5 from J, leaving 13 bases between them.